This T cell receptor beta chain was retrieved from a study of early T cells in non-severe SARS-CoV-2 infection. Turning to the study itself: Unpaired chains resulted from sequencing bulk RNA of unsorted whole blood.

The study, taken as a whole, reports: Matches to VDJdb favored anti-spike CD8 responses and missed private and CD4 specificities.

MiXCR, run by TCRdb on the 5' RACE reads, gives a single entry per CDR3 protein. The sample holds tens of thousands of distinct CDR3 sequences; 6.6% are singletons and the top ten take 4.5% to 6%. This clonotype was counted ten times or more. What it binds is not known. Germline loops: CDR1 DFQATT, CDR2 SNEGSKA (reference sequence). The CDR3 covers 16 residues. V was clipped by 0 bases and J by 1 base, with 12 bases between them. The V call is TRBV20-1, the J call TRBJ2-2; a possible D gene is TRBD1 (6 bases). The sample was whole blood, taken at baseline. This clonotype originated in an adult who was a healthcare worker with PCR-confirmed SARS-CoV-2 infection or an uninfected control (not recorded which). The CDR3 nucleotides read TGCAGTGCTAGAGATCTCTGGACAGAGAACACCGGGGAGCTGTTTTTT. This codes for CSARDLWTENTGELFF.